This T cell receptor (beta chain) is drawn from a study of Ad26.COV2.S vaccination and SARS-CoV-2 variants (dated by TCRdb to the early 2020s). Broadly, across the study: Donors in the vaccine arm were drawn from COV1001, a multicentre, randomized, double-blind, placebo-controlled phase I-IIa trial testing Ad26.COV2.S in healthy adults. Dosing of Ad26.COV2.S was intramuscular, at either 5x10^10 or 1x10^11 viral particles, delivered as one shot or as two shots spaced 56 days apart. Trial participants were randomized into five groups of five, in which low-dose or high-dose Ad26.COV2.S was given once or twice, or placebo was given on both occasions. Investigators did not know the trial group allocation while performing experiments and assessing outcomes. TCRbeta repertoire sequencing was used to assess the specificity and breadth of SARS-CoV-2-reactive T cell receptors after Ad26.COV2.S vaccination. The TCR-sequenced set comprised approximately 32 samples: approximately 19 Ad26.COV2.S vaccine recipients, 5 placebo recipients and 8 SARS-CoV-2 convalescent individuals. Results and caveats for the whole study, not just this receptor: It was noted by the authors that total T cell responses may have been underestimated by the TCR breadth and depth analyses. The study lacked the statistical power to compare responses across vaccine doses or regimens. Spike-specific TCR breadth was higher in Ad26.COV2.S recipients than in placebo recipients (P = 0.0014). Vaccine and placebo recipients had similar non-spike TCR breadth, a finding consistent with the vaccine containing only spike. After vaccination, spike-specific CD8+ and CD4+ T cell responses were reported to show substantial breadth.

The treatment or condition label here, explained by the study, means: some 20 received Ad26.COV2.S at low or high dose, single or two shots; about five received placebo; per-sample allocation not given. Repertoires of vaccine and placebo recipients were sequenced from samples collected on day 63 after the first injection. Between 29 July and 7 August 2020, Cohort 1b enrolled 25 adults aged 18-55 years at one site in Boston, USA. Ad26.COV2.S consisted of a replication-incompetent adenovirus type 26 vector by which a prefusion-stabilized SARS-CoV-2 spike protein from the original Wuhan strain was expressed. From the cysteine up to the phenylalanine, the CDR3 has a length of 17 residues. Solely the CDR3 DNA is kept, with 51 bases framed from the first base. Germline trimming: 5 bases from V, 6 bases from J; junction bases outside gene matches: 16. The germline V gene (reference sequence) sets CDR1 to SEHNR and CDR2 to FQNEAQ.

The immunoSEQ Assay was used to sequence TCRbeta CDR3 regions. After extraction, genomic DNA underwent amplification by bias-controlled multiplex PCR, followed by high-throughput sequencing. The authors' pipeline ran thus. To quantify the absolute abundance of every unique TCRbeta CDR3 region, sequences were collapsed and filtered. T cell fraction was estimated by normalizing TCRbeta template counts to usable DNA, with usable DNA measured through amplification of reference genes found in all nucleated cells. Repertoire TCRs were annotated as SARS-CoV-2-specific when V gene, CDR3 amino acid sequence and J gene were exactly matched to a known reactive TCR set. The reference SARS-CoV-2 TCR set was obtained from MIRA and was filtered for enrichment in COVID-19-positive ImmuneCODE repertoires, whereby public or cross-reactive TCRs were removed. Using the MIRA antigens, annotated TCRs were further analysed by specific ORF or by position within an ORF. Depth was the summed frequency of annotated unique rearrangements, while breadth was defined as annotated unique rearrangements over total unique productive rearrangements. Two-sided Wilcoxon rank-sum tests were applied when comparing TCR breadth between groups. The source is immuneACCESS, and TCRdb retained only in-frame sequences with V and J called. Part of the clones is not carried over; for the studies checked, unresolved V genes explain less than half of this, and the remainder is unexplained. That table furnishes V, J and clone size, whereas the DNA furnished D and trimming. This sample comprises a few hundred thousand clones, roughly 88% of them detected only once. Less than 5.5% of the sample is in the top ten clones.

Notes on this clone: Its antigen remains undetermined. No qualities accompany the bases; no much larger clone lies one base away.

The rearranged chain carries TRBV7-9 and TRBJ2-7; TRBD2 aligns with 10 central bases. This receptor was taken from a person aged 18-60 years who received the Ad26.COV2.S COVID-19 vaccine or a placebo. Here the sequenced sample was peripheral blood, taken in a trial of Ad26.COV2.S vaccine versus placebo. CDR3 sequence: CASSRPPSGRARGEQYF. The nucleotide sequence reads TGTGCCAGCAGCCGCCCGCCCAGCGGGAGGGCTCGGGGCGAGCAGTACTTC. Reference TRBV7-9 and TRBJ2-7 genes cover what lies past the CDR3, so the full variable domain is DTGVSQNPRHKITKRGQNVTFRCDPISEHNRLYWYRQTLGQGPEFLTYFQNEAQLEKSRLLSDRFSAERPKGSFSTLEIQRTEQGDSAMYLCASSRPPSGRARGEQYFGPGTRLTVT.